The 20 T cell receptor beta chains below all came from one sample that was sequenced in a study of low-dose radiotherapy and immunotherapy resistance in tumors (dated by TCRdb to between 2021 and 2023). The meaning of the sample's time point label: before trial treatment. Sequencing was performed on an Illumina MiniSeq. TCRs were amplified with Phusion for roughly 20 PCR cycles, with a constant-region primer paired with the adapter attached to the V primers. Starting from the raw public reads, TCRdb applied fastp trimming at Q25, assembled clones with MiXCR and retained in-frame beta chains. Rows merge per CDR3 protein into single entries with the most common DNA and genes. This sample is represented by under 60,000 distinct CDR3 sequences; approximately 12% of them were singletons. The ten biggest clones cover 6.2% of the sample. Sequencing used PBMCs, obtained before treatment. These receptors were collected from a female donor with ovarian cancer.

In this sample, this clonotype turned up many times. The CDR3, as DNA: TGCAGTGCTAGACGGGACGGTAATGAAAAACTGTTTTTT. Translated: CSARRDGNEKLFF. This sequence joins TRBV20-1 and TRBJ1-4, with D perhaps TRBD1 (5 bases). The length of the CDR3 is 13 residues. Trimming pared 2 bases from V and 4 bases from J, leaving 8 bases between. CDR1 DFQATT and CDR2 SNEGSKA come from the germline V gene (reference sequence).

This clonotype was seen at least ten times. The chain combines TRBV18 with TRBJ2-1; 8 bases match TRBD1. CDR1 is KGHSH and CDR2 is LQKENI in the germline V gene. The CDR3 has 14 amino acids. The ends lost 3 bases at V and 8 bases at J; junction bases unmatched: 6. The CDR3 DNA is TGTGCCAGCTCACCGACGGGACAGGTGGATGAGCAGTTCTTC. Protein sequence: CASSPTGQVDEQFF.

In regard to this clonotype: This likely reflects a read error, since a far larger clone is one base away. This rearrangement joins TRBV28 to TRBJ2-1, with a weak D call TRBD1 (6 bases). Germline V gene sequence: CDR1 MDHEN, CDR2 SYDVKM. Trimming stripped 6 bases from V and 10 bases from J, with 16 bases between. There are 13 residues in the CDR3. This chain's CDR3 is CASSRHRVHEQFF. Here the CDR3 DNA reads TGTGCCAGCAGCCGGCACAGGGTCCACGAGCAGTTCTTC.

For this clonotype: This may stem from a read error, because a much larger clone lies one nucleotide away. The chain has TRBV7-3 and TRBJ2-3, with TRBD2 identical over 7 bases. Germline lookup yields CDR1 SGHTA and CDR2 FQGTGA. This CDR3 has 15 residues. V was clipped by 5 bases and J by 2 bases; unmatched bases: 7. CDR3 protein: CASSRLASITDTQYF. The CDR3 DNA reads TGTGCCAGCAGCCGACTAGCATCTATCACAGATACGCAGTATTTT.

A note on this clonotype: A far larger clone lies a single base away; this is likely a read error. V and J are TRBV28 and TRBJ2-4, with D perhaps given as TRBD1 or TRBD2 (6 bases each). The CDR3 loop spans 15 amino acids. Germline V gives CDR1 MDHEN, CDR2 SYDVKM. Trimming pared 7 bases from V and 13 bases from J, leaving 26 bases between. The CDR3 sequence is CASIAKGGGNNEQYF. In DNA, the CDR3 is TGTGCCAGCATCGCAAAGGGGGGCGGAAACAATGAGCAGTACTTC.

This clonotype showed up many times. The chain joins TRBV12-3 or TRBV12-4 to TRBJ1-1; 9 nucleotides line up with TRBD1. The CDR3 extends over 14 amino acids. V shed 4 bases and J 1 base; nucleotides not matched to a gene: 1. The CDR3 spells CASSWDRANTEAFF. In DNA, the CDR3 is TGTGCCAGCAGTTGGGACAGGGCGAACACTGAAGCTTTCTTT.

This clonotype was counted at least ten times. This chain joins TRBV5-1 and TRBJ1-2; D remains ambiguous. CDR3 size: 13 residues. From germline, CDR1 is SGHRS and CDR2 YFSETQ. Deletions cut 4 bases from V and 2 bases from J, with 9 bases between. The CDR3 loop reads CASSPTGNYGYTF. As DNA, the CDR3 is TGCGCCAGCAGCCCCACCGGGAACTATGGCTACACCTTC.

Concerning this clonotype itself: A far larger clone is just one base off, so this is likely a read error. The chain carries TRBV6-8 and TRBJ2-7; 8 nucleotides line up with TRBD1. This CDR3 contains 12 residues. V was clipped by 8 bases and J by 4 bases; unmatched bases: 4. Per the germline V gene, CDR1 is MNHGY and CDR2 is SAAAGT. This CDR3 is CASQTGGYEQYF. The CDR3 DNA sequence: TGTGCCAGCCAAACAGGGGGTTACGAGCAGTACTTC.

Comments on this clonotype: A far larger clone differs by one base, so this is likely a read error. The chain joins TRBV5-3 to TRBJ2-3; 12 nucleotides agree with TRBD2. TRBV5-3 is flagged as an ORF with uncertain function. The CDR3 sequence is 16 residues long. The CDR3 sequence is CASSFLTSGGKDTQYF. The CDR3 DNA is TGTGCCAGCAGCTTCCTGACTAGCGGGGGCAAAGATACGCAGTATTTT.

Notes on this clonotype: The DNA is omitted, as the CDR3 cannot be located on it reliably, and the CDR3 follows TCRdb's listing. J is TRBJ2-2 and V is TRBV2; TRBD1 is taken as the D call from the table, unchecked against the DNA. The CDR3 spans 16 residues, counting both ends. The V gene's germline CDR1 is SNHLY and CDR2 FYNNEI. The CDR3 loop is CASSELDVGTGELFFF.

In this sample, this clonotype turned up many times. The chain is built from TRBV29-1 and TRBJ2-3; 7 bases align to TRBD1. The CDR3 runs 14 residues. V shed 8 bases, J shed 0 bases, and the junction held 8 bases outside the gene matches. Germline assignment: CDR1 SQVTM and CDR2 ANQGSEA. The CDR3 spells CSSGGATSTDTQYF. The CDR3 DNA follows: TGCAGCTCAGGGGGTGCAACTAGCACAGATACGCAGTATTTT.

This clonotype was seen repeatedly, ten times or more. This rearrangement joins TRBV6-5 to TRBJ2-7; TRBD2 matches 12 bases. V shed 5 bases, J shed 9 bases, and the junction held 8 bases outside the gene matches. Germline-derived CDR1 and CDR2 are MNHEY and SVGAGI. The CDR3 covers 14 residues. Here the CDR3 DNA reads TGTGCCAGCAGTCGGACTAGCGGGAACTTAGGGCAGTACTTC. Its translation: CASSRTSGNLGQYF.

This clonotype was seen ten or more times. The rearrangement joins TRBV7-9 to TRBJ1-2; no clear D gene. The germline gives CDR1 SEHNR, CDR2 FQNEAQ (reference sequence). The CDR3 spans 13 residues. Trimming left V 2 bases short and J 8 bases short, with 12 bases between. The CDR3 DNA follows: TGTGCCAGCAGCTTAAAGGCAGACTCGGGCTACACCTTC. Translating gives CASSLKADSGYTF. The whole variable domain, remainder taken from reference TRBV7-9 and TRBJ1-2, is DTGVSQNPRHKITKRGQNVTFRCDPISEHNRLYWYRQTLGQGPEFLTYFQNEAQLEKSRLLSDRFSAERPKGSFSTLEIQRTEQGDSAMYLCASSLKADSGYTFGSGTRLTVV.

This clonotype came up many times. The V call is TRBV5-1, the J call TRBJ2-1; 7 bases are shared with TRBD1. Trimming at V came to 4 bases and at J to 3 bases, leaving 16 bases not matched to a gene. The V gene's germline CDR1 is SGHRS and CDR2 YFSETQ. This CDR3 is 18 amino acids long. DNA for the CDR3: TGCGCCAGCAGCCGAACATTCAGCCGGGACAGAATCTACAATGAGCAGTTCTTC. This sequence encodes CASSRTFSRDRIYNEQFF.

This clonotype was detected ten times or more. The J gene is TRBJ2-5, the V gene TRBV2, with 8 bases fitting TRBD2. CDR3 size: 14 residues. The J segment lost 5 bases and the V segment lost 6 bases, leaving 8 bases of the junction unmatched. Germline CDR1 is SNHLY and CDR2 is FYNNEI. The CDR3 here is CASRQAGAAETQYF. The DNA of the CDR3 is TGTGCCAGCAGGCAAGCGGGAGCTGCGGAGACCCAGTACTTC.

This clonotype was observed many times. This chain links TRBV29-1 with TRBJ2-7; D may be TRBD1 (6 bases). The germline V gene encodes CDR1 SQVTM and CDR2 ANQGSEA. This CDR3 contains 12 residues. Trimming stripped 5 bases from V and 4 bases from J, with 12 bases between. The CDR3 DNA reads TGCAGCGTTCTCAGGGGACATTACGAGCAGTACTTC. It is translated as CSVLRGHYEQYF.

This clonotype was recorded at least ten times. The chain uses TRBV12-3 or TRBV12-4 and TRBJ2-5; 9 bases map to TRBD1. With 4 bases clipped from V and 5 bases from J, the junction kept 11 bases outside the gene matches. The CDR3 covers 16 residues. CDR3: CASSSWDRASRETQYF. For the CDR3, the DNA is TGTGCCAGCAGTTCATGGGACAGGGCTAGTCGGGAGACCCAGTACTTC.

The chain employs TRBV29-1 and TRBJ1-2, with a weak D call TRBD1 (6 bases). V was clipped by 3 bases and J by 6 bases, with 20 bases between them. Germline values: CDR1 SQVTM, CDR2 ANQGSEA. The CDR3 covers 15 residues. The CDR3: CSVDPGHFLSNGYTF. In DNA form, the CDR3 reads TGCAGCGTTGATCCGGGACACTTTCTATCGAATGGCTACACCTTC.

There are many counts of this clonotype. This chain uses TRBV30 with TRBJ2-5; D is ambiguous. This CDR3 region has 12 residues. Germline V gene data show CDR1 as GTSNPN and CDR2 as SVGIG (reference sequence). The V end was cut by 0 bases, the J end by 3 bases, with 5 bases between. Here the CDR3 DNA reads TGTGCCTGGAGTGTCAGGAAAGAGACCCAGTACTTC. Residues: CAWSVRKETQYF.

This clonotype was picked up many times. The chain employs TRBV7-2 and TRBJ1-2; 10 bases are a match to TRBD1. The CDR3 is 15 amino acids. CDR1 is SGHTA and CDR2 is FQGNSA in the germline V gene. V shed 5 bases, J shed 3 bases, and the junction held 6 bases outside the gene matches. The CDR3 here is CASSQGQGMDYGYTF. CDR3 sequence (DNA): TGTGCCAGCAGCCAGGGACAGGGGATGGACTATGGCTACACCTTC. Drawing the rest from reference TRBV7-2 and TRBJ1-2, the complete variable domain is GAGVSQSPSNKVTEKGKDVELRCDPISGHTALYWYRQSLGQGLEFLIYFQGNSAPDKSGLPSDRFSAERTGGSVSTLTIQRTQQEDSAVYLCASSQGQGMDYGYTFGSGTRLTVV.